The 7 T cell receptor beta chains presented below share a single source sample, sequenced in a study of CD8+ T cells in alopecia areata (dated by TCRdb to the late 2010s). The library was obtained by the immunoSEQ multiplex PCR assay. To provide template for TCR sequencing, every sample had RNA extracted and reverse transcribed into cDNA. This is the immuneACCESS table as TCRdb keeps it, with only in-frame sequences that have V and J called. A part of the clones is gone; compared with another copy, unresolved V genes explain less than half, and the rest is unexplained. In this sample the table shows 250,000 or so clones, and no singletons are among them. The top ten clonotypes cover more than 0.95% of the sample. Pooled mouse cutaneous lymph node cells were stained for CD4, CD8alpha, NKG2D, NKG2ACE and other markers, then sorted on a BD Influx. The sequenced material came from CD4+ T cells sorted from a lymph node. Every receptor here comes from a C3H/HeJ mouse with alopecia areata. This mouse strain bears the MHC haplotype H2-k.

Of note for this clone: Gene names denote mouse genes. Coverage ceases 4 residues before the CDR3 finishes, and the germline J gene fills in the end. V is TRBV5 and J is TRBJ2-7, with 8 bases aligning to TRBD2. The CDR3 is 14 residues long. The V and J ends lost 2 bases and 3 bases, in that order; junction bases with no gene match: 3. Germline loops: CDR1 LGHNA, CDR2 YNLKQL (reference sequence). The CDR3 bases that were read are TGTGCCAGCAGCCAATTATGGGGGGGCTAT. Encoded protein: CASSQLWGGY. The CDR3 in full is CASSQLWGGYEQYF.

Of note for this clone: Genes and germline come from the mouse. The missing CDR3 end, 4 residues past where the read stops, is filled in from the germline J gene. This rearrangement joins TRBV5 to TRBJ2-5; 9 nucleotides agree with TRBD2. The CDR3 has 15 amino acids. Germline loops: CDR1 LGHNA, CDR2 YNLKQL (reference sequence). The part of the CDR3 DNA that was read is TGTGCCAGCAGCCAAGTCCCTGGGGGGGAGGAC. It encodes CASSQVPGGED. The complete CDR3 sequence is CASSQVPGGEDTQYF.

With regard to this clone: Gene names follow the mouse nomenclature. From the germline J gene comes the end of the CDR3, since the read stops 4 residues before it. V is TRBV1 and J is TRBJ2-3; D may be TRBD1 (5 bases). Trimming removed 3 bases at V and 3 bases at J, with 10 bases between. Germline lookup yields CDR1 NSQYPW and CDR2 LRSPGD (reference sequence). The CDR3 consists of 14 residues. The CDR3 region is CTCSAPNRAETLYF. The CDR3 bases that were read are TGCACCTGCAGTGCCCCCAACAGGGCAGAA.

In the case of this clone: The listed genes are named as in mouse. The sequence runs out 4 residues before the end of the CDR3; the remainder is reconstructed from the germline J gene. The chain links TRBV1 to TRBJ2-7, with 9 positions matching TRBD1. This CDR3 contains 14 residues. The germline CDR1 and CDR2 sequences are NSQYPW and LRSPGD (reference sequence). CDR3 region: CTCSAGDRADEQYF. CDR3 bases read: TGCACCTGCAGTGCAGGGGACAGGGCAGAT.

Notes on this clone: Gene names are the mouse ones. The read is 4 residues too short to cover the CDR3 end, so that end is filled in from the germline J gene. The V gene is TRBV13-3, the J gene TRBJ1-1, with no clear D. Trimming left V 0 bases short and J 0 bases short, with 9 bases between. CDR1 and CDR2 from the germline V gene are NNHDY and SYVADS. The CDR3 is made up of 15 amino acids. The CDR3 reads CASSDVWGTNTEVFF. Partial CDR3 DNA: TGTGCCAGCAGTGATGTGTGGGGTACAAACACA.

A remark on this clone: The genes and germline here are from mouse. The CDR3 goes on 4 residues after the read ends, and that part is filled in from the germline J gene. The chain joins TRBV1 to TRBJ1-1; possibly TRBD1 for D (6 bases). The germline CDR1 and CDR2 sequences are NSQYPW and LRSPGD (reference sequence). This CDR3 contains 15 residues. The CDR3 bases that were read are TGCACCTGCAGTGCAGCGACTGGGGGGGCTGAA. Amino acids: CTCSAATGGAE. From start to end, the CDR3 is CTCSAATGGAEEVFF.

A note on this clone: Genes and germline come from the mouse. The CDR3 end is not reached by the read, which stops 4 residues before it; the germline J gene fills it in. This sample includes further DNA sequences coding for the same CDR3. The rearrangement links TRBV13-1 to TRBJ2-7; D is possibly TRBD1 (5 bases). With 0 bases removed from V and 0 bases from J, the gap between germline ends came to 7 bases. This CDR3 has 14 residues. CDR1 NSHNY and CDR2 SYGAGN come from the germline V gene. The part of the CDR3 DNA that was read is TGTGCCAGCAGTGATGCCCAGGGCTCCTAT. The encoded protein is CASSDAQGSY. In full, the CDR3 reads CASSDAQGSYEQYF.